This T cell receptor (beta chain) was profiled in a study of Ad26.COV2.S vaccination and SARS-CoV-2 variants. On the study more broadly: Each vaccinee took Ad26.COV2.S intramuscularly, once or twice 56 days apart.

Study results and limitations: Participants in the vaccine arm had higher spike-specific TCR breadth; placebo recipients had lower.

Trimming left V 5 bases short and J 2 bases short, with 13 bases between. CDR3 length: 14 residues. In germline, CDR1 is MNHEY, CDR2 SMNVEV (reference sequence). Treatment specified: around 19 received Ad26.COV2.S at low or high dose, single or two shots; 5 received placebo; per-sample allocation not given. Sampling happened 63 days after the first vaccine or placebo injection. Profiled with immunoSEQ multiplex PCR; TCRdb holds only in-frame clones, not every one. The data show about 350,000 clones, more than 85% seen once. For this clone: Its antigen remains unidentified.

The chain carries TRBV27 and TRBJ2-7, with D perhaps TRBD2 (6 bases). This receptor was obtained from a person between 18 and 60 years old who received the Ad26.COV2.S COVID-19 vaccine or a placebo. The sample was peripheral blood, taken in a trial of Ad26.COV2.S vaccine versus placebo. CDR3 protein: CASSTGTAPYEQYF. DNA of the CDR3: TGTGCCAGCAGTACCGGGACTGCGCCCTACGAGCAGTACTTC.